This TCR beta chain was sequenced in a study of quantifying T cell responses using KT2 cells. Study context: cDNA was made from DNase-treated RNA using alpha and beta constant primers. Study findings and constraints: KT2 clone alpha and beta sequence counts scaled linearly with input KT2 cell number.

CDR3 size: 14 residues. CDR1 is MNHNS and CDR2 is SASEGT in the germline V gene. Germline trimming cut 10 bases from V and 8 bases from J; bases unmatched to any gene: 5. Each cDNA got a UMI-containing oligo ligated at its 3' end. An equimolar mix of RC1.1 and RC1.2 primed the beta chain across TRBC1 and TRBC2. Via MiXCR, TCRdb re-called the UMI-ligation and nested PCR reads, giving one row per CDR3 protein. The table lists some 41,000 distinct CDR3 sequences, approximately 15% of them singletons, with roughly 44% in the top ten. This clonotype came up many times. The target antigen is unknown. Unfractionated PBMC were spiked with known numbers of KT2 clone cells.

Input material: PBMCs spiked with cells of the T cell clone KT2. This receptor was taken from a human donor. The rearrangement uses TRBV6-1 and TRBJ2-2; 15 nucleotides agree with TRBD2. CDR3 sequence reads: CATPGLAGGGELFF. CDR3 in DNA: TGTGCCACCCCCGGACTAGCGGGAGGGGGGGAGCTGTTTTTT.